This is a list of T cell receptor beta chains from one sample in a study of CD8+ T cells in alopecia areata. TCRdb's table, derived via immunoSEQ multiplex PCR, lists solely in-frame clones and lacks some. The table lists about 12,000 clones, roughly 50% of them singletons. Sequenced input: skin. These TCRs come from a human donor with alopecia areata. The CDR3 runs from the conserved cysteine through the conserved F or W. Fields, in order: J gene, clone size, V gene, D gene, CDR3 DNA, CDR3 protein. D genes are given only for firm matches. Only part of the rows carry a size: once, few, many, or a class if the clone is expanded.

TRBJ1-1 | once | TRBV28 | . | TGTGCCACCGGACCGACGAACACTGAAGCTTTCTTT | CATGPTNTEAFF
TRBJ1-1 | . | TRBV6-5 | . | TGTGCCAGCAGTTACTATGATGGCACTGAAGCTTTCTTT | CASSYYDGTEAFF
TRBJ2-1 | medium-sized | TRBV29-1 | . | TGCAGCGTGAGGGGACTGACTTTCTACAATGAGCAGTTCTTC | CSVRGLTFYNEQFF
TRBJ2-1 | once | TRBV5-1 | . | TGCGCCAGCAGGGGCGCGGGGATCTTCAACAATGAGCAGTTCTTC | CASRGAGIFNNEQFF
TRBJ1-5 | . | TRBV9 | TRBD1 | TGTGCCAGCAGCGTAGCGGGACAGGGTAATCAGCCCCAGCATTTT | CASSVAGQGNQPQHF
TRBJ2-3 | few | TRBV11-2 | TRBD2 | TGTGCCAGCAGCTTAGAGGAAGGGCGGGGGGTTCGAGATACGCAGTATTTT | CASSLEEGRGVRDTQYF
TRBJ1-2 | few | TRBV5-1 | TRBD1 | TGCGCCAGCAGCGTGAGACAGGGGGGCTATGGCTACACCTTC | CASSVRQGGYGYTF
TRBJ2-6 | . | TRBV27 | . | TGTGCCAGCCGCAGGGTCCCTTTCTCTGGGGCCAACGTCCTGACTTTC | CASRRVPFSGANVLTF
TRBJ1-2 | . | TRBV30 | . | TGTGCCTGGAGTGGAAGGGTCTATGGCTACACCTTC | CAWSGRVYGYTF
TRBJ2-6 | . | TRBV30 | . | TGTGCCTGGAGTGTACCAGGGACTGGGGCCAACGTCCTGACTTTC | CAWSVPGTGANVLTF
TRBJ2-4 | . | TRBV23-1 | . | TGCGCCAGCAGTCTAGCGGGGACAGGCAAAAACATTCAGTACTTC | CASSLAGTGKNIQYF
TRBJ1-1 | . | TRBV6-1 | . | TGTGCCAGCAGTTCGGACTTCAAGGGCACTGAAGCTTTCTTT | CASSSDFKGTEAFF
TRBJ2-7 | . | TRBV27 | TRBD1 | TGTGCCAGCAGTTTATCCGGGACAGGGGAATCCGAGCAGTACTTC | CASSLSGTGESEQYF
TRBJ2-3 | . | TRBV19 | . | TGTGCCAGTAGTACTTCTGTAACCCGCACAGATACGCAGTATTTT | CASSTSVTRTDTQYF
TRBJ1-2 | . | TRBV4-3 | . | TGCGCCAGCAGCCAAGACTCTTATGGCTACACCTTC | CASSQDSYGYTF
TRBJ2-7 | . | TRBV19 | . | TGTGCCAGTAGTCGGAGCGGCACCTCCTACGAGCAGTACTTC | CASSRSGTSYEQYF
TRBJ1-4 | medium-sized | TRBV7-2 | . | TGTGCCAGTGGGTCAGGGTCTGAAAAACTGTTTTTT | CASGSGSEKLFF
TRBJ2-3 | . | TRBV18 | . | TGTGCCAGCTCACCAATGCCGGAGACAGATACGCAGTATTTT | CASSPMPETDTQYF
TRBJ2-5 | . | TRBV14 | . | TGTGCCAGCAACCTTATGGGGGGAACCCAGTACTTC | CASNLMGGTQYF
TRBJ2-7 | . | TRBV10-2 | TRBD1 | TGCGCCAGCAGCCCCGGACAGGCCTACGAGCAGTACTTC | CASSPGQAYEQYF
TRBJ2-7 | . | TRBV29-1 | . | TGCAGCGCTGAAACAGGGATGGGATACGAGCAGTACTTC | CSAETGMGYEQYF
TRBJ2-7 | few | TRBV7-9 | TRBD2 | TGTGCCAGCAGCCTAGCGGGACATTACGAGCAGTACTTC | CASSLAGHYEQYF
TRBJ1-5 | . | TRBV5-6 | . | TGTGCCAGCCTCACACGGGGGGTTTGGGCTCAGCCCCAGCATTTT | CASLTRGVWAQPQHF
TRBJ2-7 | once | TRBV27 | TRBD1 | TGTGCCAGTTATGGGGTCAGGGGGTACGAGCAGTACTTC | CASYGVRGYEQYF
TRBJ2-5 | . | TRBV4-2 | TRBD2 | TGTGCCAGCAGCCTCGGGGGGGCACAAGAGACCCAGTACTTC | CASSLGGAQETQYF
TRBJ2-1 | . | TRBV19 | . | TGTGCCAGTAGTAGGTTCGGGCAACACAATGAGCAGTTCTTC | CASSRFGQHNEQFF
TRBJ2-1 | . | TRBV19 | . | TGTGCCAGTAGTATAGATGGGTCTAGCTACAATGAGCAGTTCTTC | CASSIDGSSYNEQFF
TRBJ1-1 | . | TRBV19 | . | TGTGCCAGTGATACCCACCTCAGAGCTGAAGCTTTCTTT | CASDTHLRAEAFF
TRBJ2-1 | few | TRBV9 | TRBD2 | TGTGCCAGCAGCCCTCGCCCCTTGCGGTGGACTAGCACACATGAGCAGTTCTTC | CASSPRPLRWTSTHEQFF
TRBJ2-2 | . | TRBV5-4 | TRBD1 | TGTGCCAGCAGCCTACGACAGGGAAACACCGGGGAGCTGTTTTTT | CASSLRQGNTGELFF
TRBJ2-2 | . | TRBV7-6 | . | TGTGCCAGCAGCTTAGACACAGGAGCGAACACCGGGGAGCTGTTTTTT | CASSLDTGANTGELFF
TRBJ2-3 | few | TRBV2 | TRBD2 | TGTGCCAGCTCCCTAGCGGGGGGGCCAGTCGCAGATACGCAGTATTTT | CASSLAGGPVADTQYF
TRBJ2-1 | . | TRBV27 | . | TGTGCCAGCAGGATAGGAGACAATGAGCAGTTCTTC | CASRIGDNEQFF
TRBJ2-5 | medium-sized | TRBV5-1 | TRBD2 | TGCGCCAGCAGCTTGACTAGCGGGAGACAAGAGACCCAGTACTTC | CASSLTSGRQETQYF
TRBJ2-1 | . | TRBV7-9 | . | TGTGCCAGCAGCCACCCCCGAAGGGCGGGGTACAACAATGAGCAGTTCTTC | CASSHPRRAGYNNEQFF
TRBJ1-3 | . | TRBV7-2 | . | TGTGCCAGCAGCTCCAGCCGGGACGGAACCATATATTTT | CASSSSRDGTIYF
TRBJ2-7 | few | TRBV28 | . | TGTGCCAGCAGTCAGGGGTATAGTCGGGAGCAGTACTTC | CASSQGYSREQYF
TRBJ2-3 | . | TRBV28 | TRBD2 | TGTGCCAGCAGTAAAATCAGCGGGGGCGCAGATACGCAGTATTTT | CASSKISGGADTQYF
TRBJ1-5 | . | TRBV6-5 | TRBD1 | TGTGCCAGCCAATGGACAGGGGGTGCAGGTCAGCCCCAGCATTTT | CASQWTGGAGQPQHF
TRBJ1-2 | . | TRBV15 | . | TGTGCCACCAGCAGAGATCGGAGGGGGGGTGGCTACACCTTC | CATSRDRRGGGYTF
TRBJ2-3 | once | TRBV7-6 | TRBD1 | TGTGCCAGCAGCTTATTGGACAGGGGCGGCACAGATACGCAGTATTTT | CASSLLDRGGTDTQYF
TRBJ2-2 | . | TRBV7-2 | TRBD2 | TGTGCCAGCAGCTGGCTGAGCGGGGGTCGCACCGGGGAGCTGTTTTTT | CASSWLSGGRTGELFF
TRBJ2-7 | medium-sized | TRBV28 | TRBD2 | TGTGCCAGCAGTTCGCCCTCGGGACCCCGGGGGGACGAGCAGTACTTC | CASSSPSGPRGDEQYF
TRBJ2-2 | . | TRBV10-1 | . | TGCGCCAGCAGACAGGGATCAACCGGGGAGCTGTTTTTT | CASRQGSTGELFF
TRBJ2-5 | once | TRBV5-4 | TRBD2 | TGTGCCAGCAGCTACGATGGGACTAGCGATTATTCACAAGAGACCCAGTACTTC | CASSYDGTSDYSQETQYF
TRBJ2-3 | few | TRBV7-8 | . | TGTGCCAGCAGCTTAACAGGCAGCACAGATACGCAGTATTTT | CASSLTGSTDTQYF